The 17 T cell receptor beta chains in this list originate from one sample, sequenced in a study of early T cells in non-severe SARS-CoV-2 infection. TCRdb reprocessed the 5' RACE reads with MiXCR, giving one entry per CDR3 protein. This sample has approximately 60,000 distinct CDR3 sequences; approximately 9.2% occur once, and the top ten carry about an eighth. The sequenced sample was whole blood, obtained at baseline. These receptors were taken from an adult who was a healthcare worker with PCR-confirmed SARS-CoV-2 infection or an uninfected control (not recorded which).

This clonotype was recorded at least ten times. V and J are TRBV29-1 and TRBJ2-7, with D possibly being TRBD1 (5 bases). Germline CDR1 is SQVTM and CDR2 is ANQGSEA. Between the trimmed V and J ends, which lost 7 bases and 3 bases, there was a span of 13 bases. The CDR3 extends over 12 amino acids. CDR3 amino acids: CSAEGEFYEQYF. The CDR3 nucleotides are TGCAGCGCCGAAGGGGAATTCTACGAGCAGTACTTC.

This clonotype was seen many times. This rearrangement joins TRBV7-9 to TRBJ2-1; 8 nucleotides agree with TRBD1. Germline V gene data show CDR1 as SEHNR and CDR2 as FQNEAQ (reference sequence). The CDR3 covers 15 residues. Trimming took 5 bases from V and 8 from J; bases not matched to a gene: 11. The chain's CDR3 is CASSHGQGDEDEQFF. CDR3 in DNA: TGTGCCAGCAGCCACGGACAGGGAGACGAGGATGAGCAGTTCTTC.

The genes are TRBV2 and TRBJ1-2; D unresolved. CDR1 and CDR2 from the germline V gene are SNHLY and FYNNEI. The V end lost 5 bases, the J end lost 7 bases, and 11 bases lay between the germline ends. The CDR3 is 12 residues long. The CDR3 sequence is CASSPQKFGYTF. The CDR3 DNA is TGTGCCAGCAGTCCCCAAAAGTTTGGCTACACCTTC.

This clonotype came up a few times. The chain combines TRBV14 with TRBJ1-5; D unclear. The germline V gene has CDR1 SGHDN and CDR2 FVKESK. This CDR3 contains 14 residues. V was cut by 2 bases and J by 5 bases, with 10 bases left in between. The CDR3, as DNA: TGTGCCAGCAGCCAATCTTTGACGGATCAGCCCCAGCATTTT. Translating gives CASSQSLTDQPQHF. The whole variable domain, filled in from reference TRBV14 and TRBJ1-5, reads EAGVTQFPSHSVIEKGQTVTLRCDPISGHDNLYWYRRVMGKEIKFLLHFVKESKQDESGMPNNRFLAERTGGTYSTLKVQPAELEDSGVYFCASSQSLTDQPQHFGDGTRLSIL.

The CDR3 DNA sequence: TGTGCCAGCAGCTTGGTGGCGGGGTACACTGAAGCTTTCTTT. Translated: CASSLVAGYTEAFF. The chain couples TRBV5-6 to TRBJ1-1; D unclear. Germline CDR1 SGHDT, CDR2 YYEEEE. The CDR3 covers 14 residues. V gave up 0 bases and J gave up 3 bases, with 9 bases separating them.

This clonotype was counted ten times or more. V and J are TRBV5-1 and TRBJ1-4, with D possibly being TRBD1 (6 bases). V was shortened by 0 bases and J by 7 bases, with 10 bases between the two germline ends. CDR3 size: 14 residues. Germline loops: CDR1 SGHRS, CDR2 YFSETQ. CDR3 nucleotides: TGCGCCAGCAGCTTGGGACAGGAGGGTGAAAAACTGTTTTTT. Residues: CASSLGQEGEKLFF.

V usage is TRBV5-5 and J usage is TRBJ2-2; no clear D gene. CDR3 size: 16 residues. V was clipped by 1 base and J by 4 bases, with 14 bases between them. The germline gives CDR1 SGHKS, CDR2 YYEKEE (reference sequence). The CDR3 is CASSLSFTPRTGELFF. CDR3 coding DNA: TGTGCCAGCAGCTTGTCGTTCACGCCCCGCACCGGGGAGCTGTTTTTT.

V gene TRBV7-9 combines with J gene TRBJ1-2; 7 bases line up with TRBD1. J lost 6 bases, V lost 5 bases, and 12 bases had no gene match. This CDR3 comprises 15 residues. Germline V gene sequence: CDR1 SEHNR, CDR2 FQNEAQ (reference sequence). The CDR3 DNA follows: TGTGCCAGCAGCACAAAAATACAGGGGCCCGATGGCTACACCTTC. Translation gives CASSTKIQGPDGYTF.

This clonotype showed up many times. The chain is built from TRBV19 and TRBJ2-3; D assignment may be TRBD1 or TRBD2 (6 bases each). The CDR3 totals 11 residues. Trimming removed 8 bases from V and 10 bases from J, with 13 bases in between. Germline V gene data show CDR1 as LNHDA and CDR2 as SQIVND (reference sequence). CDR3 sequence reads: CASGGGTSQYF. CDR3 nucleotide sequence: TGTGCCAGTGGAGGGGGTACGTCGCAGTATTTT.

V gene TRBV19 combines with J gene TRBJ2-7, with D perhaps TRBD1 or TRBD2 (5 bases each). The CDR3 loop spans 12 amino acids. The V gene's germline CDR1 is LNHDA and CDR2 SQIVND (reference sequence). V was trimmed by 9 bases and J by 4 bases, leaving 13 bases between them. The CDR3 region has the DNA TGTGCCAGCTCCGGGACGGAGTACGAGCAGTACTTC. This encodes CASSGTEYEQYF. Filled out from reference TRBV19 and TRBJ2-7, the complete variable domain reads DGGITQSPKYLFRKEGQNVTLSCEQNLNHDAMYWYRQDPGQGLRLIYYSQIVNDFQKGDIAEGYSVSREKKESFPLTVTSAQKNPTAFYLCASSGTEYEQYFGPGTRLTVT.

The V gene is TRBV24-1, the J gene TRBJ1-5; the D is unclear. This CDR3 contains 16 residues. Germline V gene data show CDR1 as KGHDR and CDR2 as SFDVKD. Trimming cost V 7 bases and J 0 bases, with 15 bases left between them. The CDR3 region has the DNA TGTGCCACCAGCCATTGGAACCTTCCTAGCAATCAGCCCCAGCATTTT. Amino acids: CATSHWNLPSNQPQHF.

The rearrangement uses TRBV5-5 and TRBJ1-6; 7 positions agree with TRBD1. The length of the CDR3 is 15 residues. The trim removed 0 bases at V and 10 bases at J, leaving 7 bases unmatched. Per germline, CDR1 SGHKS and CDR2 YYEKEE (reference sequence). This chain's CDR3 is CASSLAAGGVSPLHF. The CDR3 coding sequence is TGTGCCAGCAGCTTGGCCGCAGGGGGAGTCTCACCCCTCCACTTT.

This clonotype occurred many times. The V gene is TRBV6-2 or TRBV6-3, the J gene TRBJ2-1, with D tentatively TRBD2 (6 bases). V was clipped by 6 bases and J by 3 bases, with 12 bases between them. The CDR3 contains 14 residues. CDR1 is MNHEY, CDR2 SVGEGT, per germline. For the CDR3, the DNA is TGTGCCAGCAGACTCCGACTAGACTACAATGAGCAGTTCTTC. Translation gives CASRLRLDYNEQFF.

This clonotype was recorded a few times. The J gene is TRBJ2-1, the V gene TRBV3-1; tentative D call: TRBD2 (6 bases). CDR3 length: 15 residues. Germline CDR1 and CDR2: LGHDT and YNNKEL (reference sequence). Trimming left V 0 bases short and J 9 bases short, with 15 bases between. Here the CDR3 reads CASSQELAVSGEQFF. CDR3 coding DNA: TGTGCCAGCAGCCAAGAGCTTGCCGTTAGCGGTGAGCAGTTCTTC.

The CDR3 DNA follows: TGTGCCAGCAGCCTGGACACCGAGGGGGACATTCAGTACTTC. This sequence encodes CASSLDTEGDIQYF. V usage is TRBV7-9 and J usage is TRBJ2-4, with TRBD1 as a possible D gene (6 bases). CDR3 length: 14 amino acids. Germline loops: CDR1 SEHNR, CDR2 FQNEAQ (reference sequence). The V end was cut by 5 bases, the J end by 8 bases, with 16 bases between.

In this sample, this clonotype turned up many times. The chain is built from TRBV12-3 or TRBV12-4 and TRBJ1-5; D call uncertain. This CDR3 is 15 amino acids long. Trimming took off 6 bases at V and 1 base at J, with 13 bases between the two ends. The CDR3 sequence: CASRGGPLSNQPQHF. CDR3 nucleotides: TGTGCCAGCAGAGGTGGACCGCTCAGCAATCAGCCCCAGCATTTT.

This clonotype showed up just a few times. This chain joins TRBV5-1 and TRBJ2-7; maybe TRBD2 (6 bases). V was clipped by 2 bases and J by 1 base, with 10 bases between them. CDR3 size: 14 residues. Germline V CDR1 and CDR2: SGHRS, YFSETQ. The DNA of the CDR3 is TGCGCCAGCAGCTTATCCGGGACTTCCTACGAGCAGTACTTC. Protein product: CASSLSGTSYEQYF.